This TCR beta chain was recovered during a study of T cells after yellow fever vaccination (dated by TCRdb to between 2018 and 2021). General notes on the study: The SMART-Seq v4 Ultra Low Input RNA kit was used to prepare libraries from fractions with low cell numbers. Two healthy male donors, one aged 18 to 30 and one aged 30 to 40 years, made up the cohort. To track T-cell clones before and after primary and booster YFV17D yellow fever vaccination, bulk TCR alpha and beta repertoires were sequenced longitudinally. Blood was collected at multiple timepoints before and after primary and secondary immunization, and bulk PBMC replicates and cell subsets were isolated.

Overall study results and their limits: A small fraction of clonotypes showed up in both the CD4 and CD8 compartments, probably as a result of convergent recombination. Most clones expanded after primary vaccination were re-detected after the booster (around 96% of CD4 and 88% of CD8), suggesting broad memory maintenance. The study included only two donors, which limits how far the findings can be generalized. Computational filtering was required because FACS-sorted repertoires could contain abundant contaminating clonotypes from the bulk population. The secondary T-cell response was weaker than the primary response but faster, peaking on day 5 instead of day 15.

This clonotype was seen a handful of times. The specificity of this receptor is unknown. Base qualities are not recorded, but no much larger clone differs from it by a single base. Read against the paper, the sample's treatment or condition label means: live attenuated yellow fever vaccine strain. Two biological replicates of bulk PBMCs were collected at each blood-draw timepoint. PBMCs were isolated from peripheral blood using a standard Ficoll-Paque protocol. TriZol was used to extract RNA from bulk PBMCs, CD4 and CD8 fractions, and dextramer-positive and dextramer-negative fractions. TCR cDNA was synthesized by 5'RACE template switching, through which a universal primer site and unique molecular identifiers were introduced. Priming for cDNA synthesis came from both the TCR alpha and TCR beta constant segments. Libraries were amplified in two PCR steps, with sample barcodes and sequencing adapters added in the second step. Libraries were sequenced on Illumina HiSeq 2500 (2x100 bp) or NovaSeq (2x150 bp). In the authors' own workflow: Demultiplexing of reads and collapsing into UMI consensus sequences were performed with MIGEC, and V(D)J alignment was carried out with MiXCR. Vaccine-responding clonotypes were defined with edgeR using replicate PBMC samples, requiring FDR below 0.01 and a log2 fold change above 5 up to day 15. Bulk clonotypes were assigned CD4 or CD8 identity according to which sequenced CD4 or CD8 repertoire held them at higher abundance. TCRdb handled the public reads itself, with Q25 trimming in fastp and clone calling in MiXCR, and kept productive beta chains. Duplicate CDR3 protein sequences are folded into a single record with the most common DNA and genes. The authors' filters were not applied to this entry. Present in this sample are about 630,000 distinct CDR3 sequences, about 12% of which were seen just once. About 16% of the sample is in the top ten clones.

Measured from the cysteine to the phenylalanine, the CDR3 is 20 residues long. Of the read, only the CDR3 DNA is kept; its 60 bases are in frame from base 1. Reading the germline V gene gives CDR1 LGHNA and CDR2 YSLEER. Trimming takes 1 base from V and 13 bases from J, and the germline ends sit 32 bases apart. Sequencing was performed on PBMCs, taken on the day of the yellow fever booster vaccination. The V and J segments used are TRBV4-3 and TRBJ2-6; the D region may be TRBD1 or TRBD2, each matching 5 bases equally. This TCR was sampled from a man aged 25-45 years who received the YFV17D yellow fever vaccine. This receptor carries the CDR3 CASSQGDPGPNARNLLVLTF. DNA sequence: TGCGCCAGCAGCCAAGGGGACCCAGGGCCCAATGCCCGGAACCTTCTAGTCCTGACTTTC.